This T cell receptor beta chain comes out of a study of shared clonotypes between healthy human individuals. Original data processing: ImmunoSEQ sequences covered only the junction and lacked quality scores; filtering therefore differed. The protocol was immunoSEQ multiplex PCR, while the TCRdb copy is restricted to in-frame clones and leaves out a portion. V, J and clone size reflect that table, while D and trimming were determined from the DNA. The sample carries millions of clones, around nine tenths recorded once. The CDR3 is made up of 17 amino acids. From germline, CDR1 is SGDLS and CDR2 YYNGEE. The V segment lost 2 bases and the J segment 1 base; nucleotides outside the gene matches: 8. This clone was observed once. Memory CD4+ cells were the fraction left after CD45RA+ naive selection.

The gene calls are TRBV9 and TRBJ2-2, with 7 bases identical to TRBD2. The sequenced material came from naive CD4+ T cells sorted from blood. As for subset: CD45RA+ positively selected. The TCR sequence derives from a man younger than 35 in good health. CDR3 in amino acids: CASSVSLLAGNTGELFF. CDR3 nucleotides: TGTGCCAGCAGCGTCAGCCTGTTAGCGGGGAACACCGGGGAGCTGTTTTTT. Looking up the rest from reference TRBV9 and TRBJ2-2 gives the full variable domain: DSGVTQTPKHLITATGQRVTLRCSPRSGDLSVYWYQQSLDQGLQFLIQYYNGEERAKGNILERFSAQQFPDLHSELNLSSLELGDSALYFCASSVSLLAGNTGELFFGEGSRLTVL.